This entry lists 9 T cell receptor beta chains sequenced from one sample in a study of T cell responses to AZD1222 COVID-19 vaccine. Only in-frame clones appear in the TCRdb table, and some are missing; sequencing was by immunoSEQ multiplex PCR. The repertoire holds around 120,000 clones, with about 85% as singletons. The sample consisted of peripheral blood, taken 28 days after the second AZD1222 dose. These receptor sequences come from an adult who received the AZD1222 COVID-19 vaccine.

The chain employs TRBV5-1 and TRBJ1-5; D might be TRBD1 (5 bases). Germline CDR1 reads SGHRS; CDR2 reads YFSETQ. There are 15 residues in the CDR3. The V end was cut by 0 bases, the J end by 2 bases, with 9 bases between. The CDR3 spells CASSLAGIGNQPQHF. In DNA form, the CDR3 reads TGCGCCAGCAGCTTGGCAGGGATCGGCAATCAGCCCCAGCATTTT.

This clone appeared once. The V call is TRBV7-3, the J call TRBJ1-3; D not certain. The germline V gene has CDR1 SGHTA and CDR2 FQGTGA. V gave up 5 bases and J gave up 0 bases, with 8 bases separating them. The CDR3 loop spans 14 amino acids. CDR3 bases: TGTGCCAGCAGCCCTGGGAGCTCTGGAAACACCATATATTTT. As protein: CASSPGSSGNTIYF.

The chain has TRBV19 and TRBJ1-1; TRBD1 agrees at 9 bases. The CDR3 is made up of 17 amino acids. Germline trimming cut 4 bases from V and 5 bases from J; bases unmatched to any gene: 14. Germline V gene data show CDR1 as LNHDA and CDR2 as SQIVND (reference sequence). Here the CDR3 reads CASSTSNAQGAGTEAFF. CDR3 sequence (DNA): TGTGCCAGTAGTACCTCCAATGCACAGGGGGCAGGTACTGAAGCTTTCTTT.

The chain carries TRBV20-1 and TRBJ1-1, with D tentatively TRBD1 (6 bases). The CDR3 runs 15 residues. Trimming pared 3 bases from V and 0 bases from J, leaving 14 bases between. Germline CDR1 is DFQATT and CDR2 is SNEGSKA (reference sequence). The CDR3 nucleotides read TGCAGTGCTAGTGATGGACAGAATATGAACACTGAAGCTTTCTTT. It encodes CSASDGQNMNTEAFF.

This clone has a handful of counts. J is TRBJ2-7 and V is TRBV5-6; 7 bases are shared with TRBD1. The V segment lost 4 bases and the J segment 1 base; nucleotides outside the gene matches: 5. The CDR3 runs to 14 residues. The germline V gene has CDR1 SGHDT and CDR2 YYEEEE. CDR3 protein: CASSPGTASYEQYF. CDR3 nucleotide sequence: TGTGCCAGCAGCCCGGGGACAGCTTCCTACGAGCAGTACTTC. Full variable domain (missing parts from reference TRBV5-6 and TRBJ2-7): DAGVTQSPTHLIKTRGQQVTLRCSPKSGHDTVSWYQQALGQGPQFIFQYYEEEERQRGNFPDRFSGHQFPNYSSELNVNALLLGDSALYLCASSPGTASYEQYFGPGTRLTVT.

V usage is TRBV29-1 and J usage is TRBJ2-2; D call uncertain. The V end was cut by 7 bases, the J end by 6 bases, with 21 bases between. Germline V gene data show CDR1 as SQVTM and CDR2 as ANQGSEA. The CDR3 consists of 15 residues. The CDR3 is CSALTPGRGSGELFF. DNA for the CDR3: TGCAGCGCCCTCACCCCGGGCCGTGGGTCCGGGGAGCTGTTTTTT.

This clone was counted once. The rearrangement joins TRBV5-5 to TRBJ1-3; D is perhaps TRBD1 (5 bases). Trimming left V 1 base short and J 6 bases short, with 11 bases between. Germline lookup yields CDR1 SGHKS and CDR2 YYEKEE (reference sequence). The CDR3 spans 14 residues. The CDR3 is CASSLSGGLNTIYF. The CDR3 DNA reads as TGTGCCAGCAGCTTGTCCGGGGGTTTAAACACCATATATTTT.

The J gene is TRBJ1-2, the V gene TRBV6-4, with unresolved D. The CDR3 consists of 13 residues. The V and J ends lost 7 bases and 7 bases respectively, with 16 bases between them. Germline values: CDR1 MRHNA, CDR2 SNTAGT. The CDR3 protein is CASKPPTRSGYTF. In DNA form, the CDR3 reads TGTGCCAGCAAGCCACCCACTAGGTCTGGCTACACCTTC.

The chain couples TRBV5-1 to TRBJ2-1; D not resolved. The CDR3 runs 16 residues. V lost 0 bases to trimming and J lost 3 bases, with 13 bases between them. CDR1 and CDR2 (germline): SGHRS, YFSETQ. The CDR3 bases are TGCGCCAGCAGCTTGGCGGCGGAGCCCCTCTACAATGAGCAGTTCTTC. Translating it yields CASSLAAEPLYNEQFF.